Listed below are T cell receptor beta chains from one sample, sequenced in a study of blood T cell repertoires in COVID-19. Libraries were prepared by immunoSEQ multiplex PCR; TCRdb keeps only in-frame clonotypes and omits some of them. The sample lists roughly 250,000 clones, roughly nine tenths seen once, with roughly 12% in the top ten. The specimen sequenced was peripheral blood. These receptors all stem from a woman aged 30 to 39 with COVID-19, enrolled during active disease. Each CDR3 is given with its conserved first and last residue. The D gene is left open where the match is weak. Clone sizes are given selectively: once, few, many, or a class where the clone is expanded.

V gene	D gene	J gene	clone size	CDR3 DNA	CDR3 protein
TRBV18	-	TRBJ2-2	once	TGTGCCAGCTCACCAACGGTTTCGGGGGAGCTGTTTTTT	CASSPTVSGELFF
TRBV29-1	TRBD1	TRBJ1-2	-	TGCAGCGTTGACGGGACAGGGGGGTTTTATGGCTACACCTTC	CSVDGTGGFYGYTF
TRBV5-1	TRBD2	TRBJ2-1	few	TGCGCCAGCAGCCTTATGACTAGCGCCGGGGTCAATGAGCAGTTCTTC	CASSLMTSAGVNEQFF
TRBV19	TRBD2	TRBJ2-6	-	TGTGCCAGTAGTTATCCCGGGAGGAGCTCTGGGGCCAACGTCCTGACTTTC	CASSYPGRSSGANVLTF
TRBV4-2	-	TRBJ1-2	-	TGTGCCAGCAGCCAAGAAGTGACAGGATTCTATGGCTACACCTTC	CASSQEVTGFYGYTF
TRBV28	TRBD1	TRBJ2-3	-	TGTGCCAGCAGTTTATGGGGAGGGGGACAGGGGGCTAATACGCAGTATTTT	CASSLWGGGQGANTQYF
TRBV2	-	TRBJ1-3	-	TGTGCCAGCAGAGGCGGCGGAAACACCATATATTTT	CASRGGGNTIYF
TRBV19	TRBD1	TRBJ1-1	-	TGTGCCAGTAGTATGAGACAGGGGAAGGGCACTGAAGCTTTCTTT	CASSMRQGKGTEAFF
TRBV19	TRBD2	TRBJ2-1	once	TGTGCCAGTAGTATCTTCGGCGGGGGGGCTCATGAGCAGTTCTTC	CASSIFGGGAHEQFF
TRBV12-5	TRBD2	TRBJ2-1	-	TGTGCTAGTGGCCTGGGGGCTAGCGGGGGGGTTTACAATGAGCAGTTCTTC	CASGLGASGGVYNEQFF
TRBV19	TRBD1	TRBJ1-5	-	TGTGCCTGTAGGACAGGGATTAATCAGCCCCAGCATTTT	CACRTGINQPQHF
TRBV6-5	TRBD2	TRBJ2-3	-	TGTGCCAGCAGACTCGGACTAGCGGGGACAGATACGCAGTATTTT	CASRLGLAGTDTQYF
TRBV19	-	TRBJ1-6	-	TGTGCCAGTAATCAGGGAAATAATTCACCCCTCCACTTT	CASNQGNNSPLHF
TRBV3-1/TRBV3-2	TRBD2	TRBJ2-5	-	TGTGCCAGCAGCCAAGATCTAGCGGGGGGTCGCCAAGAGACCCAGTACTTC	CASSQDLAGGRQETQYF
TRBV7-9	-	TRBJ2-7	-	TGTGCCAGCAGCTTGGTGATCGGTAGCTCCTACGAGCAGTACTTC	CASSLVIGSSYEQYF
TRBV9	-	TRBJ1-3	-	TGTGCCAGCAGCACTCGGACTGGTGCAGGAGGAAACACCATATATTTT	CASSTRTGAGGNTIYF
TRBV5-4	-	TRBJ2-3	-	TGTGCCAGCAGCATCAGGGGAGCAGATACGCAGTATTTT	CASSIRGADTQYF
TRBV19	-	TRBJ1-1	-	TGTGCCAGTACCTCGGGGCGGGGAGGGACTGAAGCTTTCTTT	CASTSGRGGTEAFF
TRBV6-5	-	TRBJ2-7	-	TGTGCCAGCAGTTACGAGGGTCACGAGCAGTACTTC	CASSYEGHEQYF
TRBV3-1/TRBV3-2	TRBD1	TRBJ2-5	-	TGTGCCAGCAGCCACGCCGGACAGGGTAAAGAGACCCAGTACTTC	CASSHAGQGKETQYF
TRBV30	-	TRBJ1-2	-	TGTGCCTGGAGTTTGACACCGGGAGGAGGAGGCTACACCTTC	CAWSLTPGGGGYTF
TRBV30	-	TRBJ2-7	once	TGTGCCTGGAGTACCCCGCGGTCCCAGGGATCCTACGAGCAGTACTTC	CAWSTPRSQGSYEQYF
TRBV20-1	TRBD1	TRBJ1-6	-	TGCAGTGCTAGTCCCCCAACAGGGGGTAATTCACCCCTCCACTTT	CSASPPTGGNSPLHF
TRBV28	TRBD2	TRBJ2-5	-	TGTGCCAGCAGATCCTGGGGCGGGGGAGGCCAAGAGACCCAGTACTTC	CASRSWGGGGQETQYF
TRBV9	-	TRBJ2-7	-	TGTGCCAGCAGCCAAGGAGTCAGTGGAGTTCAGTACTTC	CASSQGVSGVQYF
TRBV4-2	TRBD2	TRBJ2-1	-	TGTGCCAGCAGCCAAGGTTCGAGGACTAGCTTAAATGAGCAGTTCTTC	CASSQGSRTSLNEQFF
TRBV6-6	-	TRBJ1-2	-	TGTGCCAGCAGTTGGGCGATCATTGGCTACACCTTC	CASSWAIIGYTF
TRBV7-2	-	TRBJ2-1	-	TGTGCCAGCAACCCAATCGGGGGGACACCCTACAATGAGCAGTTCTTC	CASNPIGGTPYNEQFF
TRBV6-5	-	TRBJ2-5	-	TGTGCCAGCAGTTACTCGAACCAGTGGGAGACCCAGTACTTC	CASSYSNQWETQYF
TRBV7-9	TRBD2	TRBJ2-7	-	TGTGCCAGCAGCCACCGACTAGCCGGCGTGATGGAGCAGTACTTC	CASSHRLAGVMEQYF
TRBV6-5	-	TRBJ1-2	-	TGTGCCAGCAGTTACGAAGGGGATGGCTACACCTTC	CASSYEGDGYTF